This entry features one T cell receptor (beta chain) sequence. The data originate from a study of blood T cell repertoires in COVID-19. About the study: Italy, Spain and the United States were the sources of the convalescent and acute COVID-19 samples. PBMCs, B-cell-depleted T cells, or T cells were the source of the cDNA or gDNA that made up the material.

Sequencing was performed with immunoSEQ multiplex PCR; in TCRdb, only in-frame clones are kept and a portion is missing. The data show about 80,000 clones, with 70% to 80% seen just once and approximately 15% held by the top ten. CDR1 MNHEY and CDR2 SMNVEV come from the germline V gene (reference sequence). V shed 6 bases, J shed 8 bases, and the junction held 4 bases outside the gene matches. This CDR3 is 14 amino acids long. The rearrangement links TRBV27 to TRBJ1-6; TRBD1 agrees at 10 bases. The sample comprised peripheral blood. The TCR sequence derives from a man aged 65-85 years with active or convalescent COVID-19. The CDR3 is CASRTGGWDSPLHF. CDR3 DNA: TGTGCCAGCAGGACAGGGGGCTGGGATTCACCCCTCCACTTT.